A selection of T cell receptor beta chains follows, all from one sample in a study of blood T cell repertoires in COVID-19. Assay used: immunoSEQ multiplex PCR; TCRdb lists only in-frame clones, some missing. This table has about 260,000 clones, 91% appearing once. Sequences were obtained from peripheral blood. These receptors were taken from a person between 18 and 35 years old with COVID-19, enrolled during active disease. The CDR3 runs from the conserved cysteine through the conserved F or W. The D gene is left open where the match is weak.

d_call | j_call | v_call | cdr3_nt | cdr3_aa
NA | TRBJ2-2 | TRBV5-1 | TGCGCCAGCAGCCCCGAGGCCGGGAGCACCGGGGAGCTGTTTTTT | CASSPEAGSTGELFF
TRBD2 | TRBJ2-1 | TRBV10-2 | TGCGCCAGCGGACTAGCGGGATCTTTAAATGAGCAGTTCTTC | CASGLAGSLNEQFF
TRBD1 | TRBJ2-1 | TRBV5-5 | TGTGCCAGCAGCTGGGGACAGGGGAACGGCAATGAGCAGTTCTTC | CASSWGQGNGNEQFF
TRBD2 | TRBJ2-7 | TRBV24-1 | TGTGCCACCAGTGATTTGCGGGGGACTAGCTACGAGCAGTACTTC | CATSDLRGTSYEQYF
NA | TRBJ1-5 | TRBV28 | TGTGCCAGCAGTTTCCGAGGGAGGGGTCAGCCCCAGCATTTT | CASSFRGRGQPQHF
TRBD1 | TRBJ1-5 | TRBV25-1 | TGTGCCAGCAGTGATTCAGACAGGGCCGGCAATCAGCCCCAGCATTTT | CASSDSDRAGNQPQHF
TRBD1 | TRBJ2-2 | TRBV5-1 | TGCGCCAGCAGCTTGGACAGGGGGGACACCGGGGAGCTGTTTTTT | CASSLDRGDTGELFF
TRBD1 | TRBJ2-2 | TRBV19 | TGTGCCAGTAGGGGACAGGGAAGATTCGGGGAGCTGTTTTTT | CASRGQGRFGELFF
NA | TRBJ1-2 | TRBV29-1 | TGCAGCGTTGACGGCCAGGGGCTCGGCTATGGCTACACCTTC | CSVDGQGLGYGYTF
TRBD1 | TRBJ2-7 | TRBV5-6 | TGTGCCAGCAGCTTGGGTGGACAGGCTGGGGCCTACGAGCAGTACTTC | CASSLGGQAGAYEQYF
TRBD2 | TRBJ2-3 | TRBV24-1 | TGTGCCACCAGTAGGCACGGGACTAGCGAATCGGATACGCAGTATTTT | CATSRHGTSESDTQYF
NA | TRBJ1-2 | TRBV4-1 | TGCGCCAGCAGCCAAACCCAGGACAGTTGGGGGTATAACTATGGCTACACCTTC | CASSQTQDSWGYNYGYTF
NA | TRBJ1-4 | TRBV3-1/TRBV3-2 | TGTGCCAGCAGCCAGGGGGGACTCACAAGTGGTGAAAAACTGTTTTTT | CASSQGGLTSGEKLFF
NA | TRBJ1-1 | TRBV24-1 | TGTGCCACCAGTGATGGCCTAGCGCCCAGGGTCGGAGGGGCTTTCTTT | CATSDGLAPRVGGAFF
TRBD1 | TRBJ2-2 | TRBV6-4 | TGTGCCAGCAGTTCACGTACAGGGGCGAACACCGGGGAGCTGTTTTTT | CASSSRTGANTGELFF
TRBD2 | TRBJ2-1 | TRBV2 | TGTGCCAGCAGTGAAATGGCGGGAGGGCCGTATGAGCAGTTCTTC | CASSEMAGGPYEQFF
NA | TRBJ1-1 | TRBV29-1 | TGCAGCGTTGAGGACTTAATGAACACTGAAGCTTTCTTT | CSVEDLMNTEAFF
NA | TRBJ2-1 | TRBV19 | TGTGCCAGTAAAACGTACAGTTTCACAAATGAGCAGTTCTTC | CASKTYSFTNEQFF
NA | TRBJ2-1 | TRBV4-1 | TGCGCCAGCAGCCAATTGGTCGTGAGGGGGGGGTTCTTC | CASSQLVVRGGFF
NA | TRBJ2-1 | TRBV27 | TGTGCCAGCAGTTTTACTGCGGGTTCCAATGAGCAGTTCTTC | CASSFTAGSNEQFF
TRBD2 | TRBJ2-1 | TRBV7-6 | TGTGCCAGCAGCCTTAGCGGGAGGGCCTACAATGAGCAGTTCTTC | CASSLSGRAYNEQFF
NA | TRBJ1-5 | TRBV10-1 | TGCGCCAGCAGTCCCAGGGGTGGGGATTATCAGCCCCAGCATTTT | CASSPRGGDYQPQHF
TRBD2 | TRBJ2-2 | TRBV10-3 | TGTGCCATCCGGACTAGCGGGGAAGGGGCCGGGGAGCTGTTTTTT | CAIRTSGEGAGELFF
TRBD1 | TRBJ1-5 | TRBV28 | TGTGCCAGCAGTTTGTCCGGGACAGGGTCGAATCAGCCCCAGCATTTT | CASSLSGTGSNQPQHF
TRBD2 | TRBJ2-3 | TRBV7-2 | TGTGCCAGCAGCACTGGACTAGCGAGAACAGATACGCAGTATTTT | CASSTGLARTDTQYF